The rows below give T cell receptor beta chains drawn from one sample of a study of T-cell reconstitution after alpha-beta-depleted transplantation in children. In TCRdb, the PCR reads were re-called with MiXCR into one record per CDR3 protein. The table records 500,000 or so distinct CDR3 sequences, around a third of them present only once. Sequencing was performed on PBMCs from the stem cell graft donor, taken from the stem cell graft. Receptors were obtained from a human donor who donated a stem cell graft to a child with aplastic anemia. The CDR3 runs from the conserved cysteine through the conserved F or W. The D gene is left open where the match is weak.

D,V,J,CDR3
-,TRBV25-1,TRBJ1-1,CASSEFSGWGEAFF
TRBD1,TRBV24-1,TRBJ1-2,CATSEPGQGAYGYTF
TRBD1,TRBV27,TRBJ2-7,CASSARDRGNEQYF
-,TRBV7-8,TRBJ2-3,CASSLQGRDTQYF
-,TRBV12-3/TRBV12-4,TRBJ1-4,CASSLWGISEKLFF
-,TRBV5-4,TRBJ2-1,CASSLDGNSYNEQFF
-,TRBV6-2/TRBV6-3,TRBJ2-5,CASSWTAPQETQYF
-,TRBV29-1,TRBJ1-2,CSVDNLGGSYPNYGYTF
-,TRBV7-9,TRBJ1-6,CASSPPAASPLHF
-,TRBV5-1,TRBJ2-1,CASSLGESGRPYNEQFF
TRBD2,TRBV30,TRBJ2-1,CAWGMGLAGVDNEQFF
TRBD2,TRBV4-3,TRBJ2-2,CASSSGTSGRAAGELFF
-,TRBV12-3/TRBV12-4,TRBJ1-5,CASSFHNQPQHF
-,TRBV4-3,TRBJ2-7,CASSQAGKGSSEQYF